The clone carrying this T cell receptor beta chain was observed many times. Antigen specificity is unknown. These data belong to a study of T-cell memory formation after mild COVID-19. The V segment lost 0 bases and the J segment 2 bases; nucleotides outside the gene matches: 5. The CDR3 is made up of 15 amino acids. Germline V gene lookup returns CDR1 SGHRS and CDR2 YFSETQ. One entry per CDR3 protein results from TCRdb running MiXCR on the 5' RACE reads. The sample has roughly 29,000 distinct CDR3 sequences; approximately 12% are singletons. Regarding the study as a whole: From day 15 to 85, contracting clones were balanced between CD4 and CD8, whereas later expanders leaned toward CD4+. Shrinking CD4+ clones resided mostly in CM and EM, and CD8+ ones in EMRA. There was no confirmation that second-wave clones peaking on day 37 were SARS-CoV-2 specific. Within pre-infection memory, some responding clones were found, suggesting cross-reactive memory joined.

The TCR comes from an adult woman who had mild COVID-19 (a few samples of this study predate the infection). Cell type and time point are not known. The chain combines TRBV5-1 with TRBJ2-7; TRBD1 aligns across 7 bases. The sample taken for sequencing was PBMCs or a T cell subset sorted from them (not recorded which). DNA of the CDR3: TGCGCCAGCAGCTTGGAAGGGGGCCGACCCTACGAGCAGTACTTC. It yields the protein CASSLEGGRPYEQYF.